This record looks at one T cell receptor (beta chain) sequence and its context. This sample was taken from a study of identical twins. One entry per CDR3 protein results from TCRdb running MiXCR on the 5' RACE reads. The table has approximately 500,000 distinct CDR3 sequences, around 15% seen once; the top ten hold roughly 0.43%. V lost 3 bases, J lost 0 bases, and 10 bases lay in between. The CDR3 runs 16 residues. Per the germline V gene, CDR1 is SGHRS and CDR2 is YFSETQ. This sample also belongs to another study, concerning yellow fever vaccine responses in identical twins.

The receptor was derived from a young woman in good health. The chain recombines TRBV5-1 with TRBJ2-6; possibly TRBD1 for D (5 bases). The specimen sequenced was CD4+ T cells sorted from blood. CDR3 DNA: TGCGCCAGCAGCTCTCGACAGAACTCTGGGGCCAACGTCCTGACTTTC. The encoded protein is CASSSRQNSGANVLTF.